A selection of T cell receptor beta chains follows, all from one sample in a study of blood T cell repertoires in COVID-19. Profiling relied on immunoSEQ multiplex PCR, and the TCRdb table lists in-frame clones only, not all of them. The sample carries about 200,000 clones, 80% to 90% recorded once. The sequencing input was peripheral blood. The receptors shown here come from a man in his fifties or sixties with acute or convalescent COVID-19. Both conserved end residues are part of each CDR3. The D gene is left open where the match is weak. Size values are once, few and many counts, or a class for expanded clones, and some rows have none.

TRBD2,TRBV19,NA,TRBJ2-1,CASSGGTSGSRNEQFF,TGTGCCAGTAGTGGCGGGACTAGCGGGAGTCGCAATGAGCAGTTCTTC
TRBD2,TRBV2,NA,TRBJ2-2,CASRTSGNTGELFF,TGTGCCAGCCGGACTAGCGGGAACACCGGGGAGCTGTTTTTT
TRBD2,TRBV27,NA,TRBJ2-1,CASYGLAKYNEQFF,TGTGCCAGCTATGGACTAGCGAAATACAATGAGCAGTTCTTC
TRBD1,TRBV5-4,NA,TRBJ1-2,CASSSTPGQLSF,TGTGCCAGCAGCTCGACGCCGGGACAGCTGTCCTTC
NA,TRBV11-2,NA,TRBJ2-7,CASSFNFYEQYF,TGTGCCAGCAGCTTTAACTTCTACGAGCAGTACTTC
TRBD1,TRBV27,NA,TRBJ1-6,CASSTMGQGNSPLHF,TGTGCCAGCAGTACTATGGGACAGGGTAATTCACCCCTCCACTTT
TRBD1,TRBV2,NA,TRBJ1-2,CASSEAGTVYGYTF,TGTGCCAGCAGTGAAGCCGGGACAGTCTATGGCTACACCTTC
TRBD2,TRBV5-4,NA,TRBJ2-1,CASSLFSGKNEQFF,TGTGCCAGCAGCTTGTTTAGCGGGAAGAATGAGCAGTTCTTC
TRBD2,TRBV19,NA,TRBJ2-7,CASSPPSSGRAGEQYF,TGTGCCAGTAGTCCTCCTTCTAGCGGGCGAGCCGGCGAGCAGTACTTC
TRBD1,TRBV5-1,NA,TRBJ2-7,CASSLDRGPYEQYF,TGCGCCAGCAGCTTGGATAGGGGGCCGTACGAGCAGTACTTC
NA,TRBV28,few,TRBJ1-5,CASRYLANQPQHF,TGTGCCAGCAGATACCTAGCAAATCAGCCCCAGCATTTT
NA,TRBV18,NA,TRBJ1-6,CASRGGADSPLHF,TGTGCCAGCCGTGGGGGGGCGGATTCACCCCTCCACTTT
NA,TRBV19,NA,TRBJ1-2,CASSSESLVGYTF,TGTGCCAGTAGTTCGGAGTCTCTGGTTGGCTACACCTTC
TRBD1,TRBV7-9,NA,TRBJ2-3,CASSRQGIYTDTQYF,TGTGCCAGCAGCCGACAGGGGATCTACACAGATACGCAGTATTTT
NA,TRBV5-1,NA,TRBJ1-1,CASSSGEKSRTEAFF,TGCGCCAGCAGCTCTGGTGAGAAGAGCCGCACTGAAGCTTTCTTT
NA,TRBV27,NA,TRBJ1-1,CASSNTQGTEAFF,TGTGCCAGCTCCAATACGCAGGGCACTGAAGCTTTCTTT
TRBD1,TRBV7-9,once,TRBJ1-2,CASIKQGANYGYTF,TGTGCCAGCATCAAACAGGGGGCAAACTATGGCTACACCTTC
NA,TRBV6-6,NA,TRBJ1-2,CASSDSAPGAGKGYTF,TGTGCCAGCAGCGACTCCGCGCCAGGGGCAGGAAAAGGCTACACCTTC
NA,TRBV19,NA,TRBJ2-3,CASSIGPGSTDTQYF,TGTGCCAGTAGTATAGGCCCGGGAAGCACAGATACGCAGTATTTT
NA,TRBV6-5,NA,TRBJ2-1,CASSYQRGEQFF,TGTGCCAGCAGTTACCAGAGAGGTGAGCAGTTCTTC
TRBD2,TRBV6-5,NA,TRBJ2-1,CASSYRGLAGNEQFF,TGTGCCAGCAGTTACCGAGGACTAGCGGGCAATGAGCAGTTCTTC
TRBD1,TRBV28,NA,TRBJ2-7,CASSSSGTGPYEQYF,TGTGCCAGCAGTTCCTCCGGGACAGGTCCCTACGAGCAGTACTTC
NA,TRBV7-3,NA,TRBJ2-1,CASSPGYGEQFF,TGTGCCAGCAGCCCGGGGTACGGTGAGCAGTTCTTC
NA,TRBV7-2,few,TRBJ1-3,CASSSRVAGNTIYF,TGTGCCAGCAGTTCCAGGGTCGCAGGAAACACCATATATTTT
TRBD1,TRBV6-5,NA,TRBJ1-6,CASSKDRANWSPLHF,TGTGCCAGCAGCAAGGACAGGGCGAATTGGTCACCCCTCCACTTT
TRBD1,TRBV7-9,once,TRBJ1-2,CASSTGQGSNYGYTF,TGTGCCAGCAGCACAGGACAGGGGAGTAACTATGGCTACACCTTC
TRBD1,TRBV9,NA,TRBJ2-3,CASSFRTGNTDTQYF,TGTGCCAGCAGCTTCCGGACAGGGAACACAGATACGCAGTATTTT
NA,TRBV27,NA,TRBJ2-7,CASSSTKREQYF,TGTGCCAGCAGTTCGACTAAAAGGGAGCAGTACTTC
TRBD2,TRBV6-5,NA,TRBJ2-5,CASSYSSGRGLETQYF,TGTGCCAGCAGTTACTCTAGCGGGAGAGGATTGGAGACCCAGTACTTC
TRBD1,TRBV7-2,NA,TRBJ1-5,CASSLAGDRENQPQHF,TGTGCCAGCAGCTTAGCTGGGGACAGAGAAAATCAGCCCCAGCATTTT
NA,TRBV2,NA,TRBJ1-2,CASTTTAGSYGYTF,TGTGCCAGCACCACGACGGCGGGAAGCTATGGCTACACCTTC
TRBD1,TRBV24-1,NA,TRBJ2-3,CATSDPGQGDTDTQYF,TGTGCCACCAGTGACCCCGGACAGGGCGACACAGATACGCAGTATTTT
NA,TRBV12-3/TRBV12-4,NA,TRBJ2-7,CASSSHYEQYF,TGTGCCAGCAGTTCCCACTACGAGCAGTACTTC